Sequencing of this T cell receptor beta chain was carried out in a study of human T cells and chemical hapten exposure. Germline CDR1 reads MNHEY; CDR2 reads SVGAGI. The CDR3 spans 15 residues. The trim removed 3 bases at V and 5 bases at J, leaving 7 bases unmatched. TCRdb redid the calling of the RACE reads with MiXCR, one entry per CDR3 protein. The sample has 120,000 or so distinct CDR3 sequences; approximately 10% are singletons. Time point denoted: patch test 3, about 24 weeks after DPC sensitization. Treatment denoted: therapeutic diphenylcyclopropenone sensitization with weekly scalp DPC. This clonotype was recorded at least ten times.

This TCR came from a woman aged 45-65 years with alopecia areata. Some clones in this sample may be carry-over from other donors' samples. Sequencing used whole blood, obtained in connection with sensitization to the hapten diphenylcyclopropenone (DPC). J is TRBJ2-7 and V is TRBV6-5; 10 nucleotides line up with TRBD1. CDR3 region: CASSYRDRGAHEQYF. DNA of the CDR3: TGTGCCAGCAGTTATAGGGACAGGGGTGCCCACGAGCAGTACTTC.